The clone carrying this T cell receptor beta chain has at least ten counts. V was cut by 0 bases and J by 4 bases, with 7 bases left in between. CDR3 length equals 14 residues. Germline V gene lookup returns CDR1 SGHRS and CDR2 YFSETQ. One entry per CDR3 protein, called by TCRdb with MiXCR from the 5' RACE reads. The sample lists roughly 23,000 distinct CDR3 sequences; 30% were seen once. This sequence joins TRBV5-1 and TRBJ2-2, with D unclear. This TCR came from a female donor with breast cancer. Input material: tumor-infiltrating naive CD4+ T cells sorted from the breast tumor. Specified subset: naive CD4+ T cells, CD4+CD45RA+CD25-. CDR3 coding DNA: TGCGCCAGCAGCTTGGATGAATTCACCGGGGAGCTGTTTTTT. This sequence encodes CASSLDEFTGELFF.